The entry below gives a single T cell receptor (beta chain) sequence along with its context. Its binding antigen is unknown. Base qualities are missing; no much larger clone stands one base away. Read against the paper, the sample's time point label means: blood sample drawn before combined kidney and bone marrow transplant. Thawed PBMCs were FACS-sorted into unstimulated Tregs (CD4+CD25+CD127-), CD4+ non-Tregs (CD4+CD25-), CD4 cells and CD8 cells. The patients were 4 recipients of combined kidney and bone marrow transplants from the ITN036ST trial, and samples were available only from these trial subjects. Healthy control blood was separated into PBMCs by Ficoll density gradient and cryopreserved, and patient PBMCs were collected both before and after transplant. The data derive from a study of Tregs in tolerant kidney transplant recipients (dated by TCRdb to the late 2010s). Broadly, across the study: Transplants used related donors with nonmyeloablative bone marrow transplantation; mixed chimerism was transient in the human trials. The study applied TCRbeta sequencing to find donor-specific regulatory T cells before combined kidney and bone marrow transplantation and then followed those same cells after transplant.

What the authors observed across the whole study: Although technical replication error seemed to be minimal, the question of biological reproducibility was not addressed directly. Expanding Tregs with activated donor B cells appeared to identify the most biologically relevant and donor-specific TCRbeta repertoire. In tolerant patients, donor-specific Tregs expanded more than Tregs overall, which suggests antigen-driven rather than nonspecific expansion. The study was constrained by small patient numbers, and validation of the findings is required in larger populations and under other immunosuppression protocols. PCR primers changed over time for some patients, so nucleotide-level comparison across those patients' samples was not possible.

For TCRbeta CDR3 sequencing, genomic DNA from the sorted cells was extracted using the QIAGEN DNeasy Blood and Tissue Kit. Through immunoSEQ, high-throughput TCRbeta CDR3 sequencing was done commercially, including PCR amplification with internal controls and bias correction. The study's processing was this. A unique productive TCRbeta sequence was defined by the CDR3 nucleotide sequence when primers matched, and otherwise by the CDR3 amino acid sequence together with the Vbeta and Jbeta genes. To correct for sorting error, sequences found in more than one sorted population at a frequency ratio of 2:1 or less were discarded, and the remaining shared sequences were assigned to the population with the higher frequency. Sequences were defined as donor-reactive when expanded at least 5-fold in CFSE-low cells versus unstimulated cells and present at a frequency of at least 0.01% in CFSE-low cells. Jensen-Shannon divergence, calculated on the top 100 TCRbeta sequences ranked by frequency, was used to quantify repertoire divergence. When a sample had multiple sequencing runs, each run was corrected for sorting error separately and the runs were then pooled. TCRdb re-hosts the immuneACCESS table, in-frame sequences only. Its copies lack some clones; in the studies checked, an unresolved V gene accounts for under half of them, and the cause for the rest is not known. D and trimming come from the DNA, and the V and J calls and clone size come from that table. The sample table contains about 94,000 clones; only one count was recorded for over 85% of them. The leading ten clones occupy 0.46% of the sample.

After removal of 3 bases from V and 8 bases from J, the junction retains 12 bases not matched to a gene. From cysteine to phenylalanine, the CDR3 is 16 amino acids long. Just CDR3 DNA is preserved here, 48 bases in frame from base 1. Based on the germline V gene, the CDR1 and CDR2 sequences are LGHNA and YNFKEQ. This receptor was taken from a human donor who received a combined kidney and bone marrow transplant. The sample in question was CD4+ T cells from blood, obtained before the transplant. The sequence links TRBV4-2 to TRBJ1-4, with TRBD1 identical over 7 junction bases. The nucleotide sequence reads as follows: TGTGCCAGCAGCCACTCACTACAGGGGACCGGCGAAAAACTGTTTTTT. The translation is CASSHSLQGTGEKLFF.